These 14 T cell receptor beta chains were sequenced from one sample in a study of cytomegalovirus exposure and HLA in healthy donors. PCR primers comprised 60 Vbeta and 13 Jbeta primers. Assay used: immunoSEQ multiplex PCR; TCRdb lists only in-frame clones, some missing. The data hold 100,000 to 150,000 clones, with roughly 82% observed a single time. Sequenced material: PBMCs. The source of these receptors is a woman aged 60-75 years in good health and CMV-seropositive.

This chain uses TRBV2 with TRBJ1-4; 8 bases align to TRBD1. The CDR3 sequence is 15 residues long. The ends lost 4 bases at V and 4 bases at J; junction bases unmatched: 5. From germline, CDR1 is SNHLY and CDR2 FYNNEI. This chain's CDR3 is CASSVGQAINEKLFF. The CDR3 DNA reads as TGTGCCAGCAGTGTGGGACAGGCGATTAATGAAAAACTGTTTTTT.

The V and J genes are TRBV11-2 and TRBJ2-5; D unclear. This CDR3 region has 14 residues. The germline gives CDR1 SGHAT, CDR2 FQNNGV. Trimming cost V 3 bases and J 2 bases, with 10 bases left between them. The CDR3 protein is CASSLSGQQETQYF. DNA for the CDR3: TGTGCCAGCAGCTTGTCGGGTCAGCAAGAGACCCAGTACTTC.

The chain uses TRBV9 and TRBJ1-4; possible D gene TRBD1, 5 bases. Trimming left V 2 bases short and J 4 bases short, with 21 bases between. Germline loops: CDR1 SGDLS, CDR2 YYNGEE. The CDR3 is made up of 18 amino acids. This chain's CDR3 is CASSVAPGGGGYNEKLFF. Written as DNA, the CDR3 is TGTGCCAGCAGCGTTGCCCCCGGGGGTGGTGGGTATAATGAAAAACTGTTTTTT.

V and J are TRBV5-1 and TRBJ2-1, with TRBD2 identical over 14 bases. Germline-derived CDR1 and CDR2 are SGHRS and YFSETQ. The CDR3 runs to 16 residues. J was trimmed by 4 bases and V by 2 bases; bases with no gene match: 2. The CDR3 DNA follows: TGCGCCAGCAGCTTATGGACTAGCGGGGGGTACAATGAGCAGTTCTTC. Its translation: CASSLWTSGGYNEQFF.

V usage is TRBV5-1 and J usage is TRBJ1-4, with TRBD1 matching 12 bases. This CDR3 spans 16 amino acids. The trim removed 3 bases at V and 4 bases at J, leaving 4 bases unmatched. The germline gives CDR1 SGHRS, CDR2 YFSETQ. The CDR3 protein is CASSWGTGGDNEKLFF. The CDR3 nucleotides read TGCGCCAGCAGCTGGGGGACAGGGGGCGATAATGAAAAACTGTTTTTT.

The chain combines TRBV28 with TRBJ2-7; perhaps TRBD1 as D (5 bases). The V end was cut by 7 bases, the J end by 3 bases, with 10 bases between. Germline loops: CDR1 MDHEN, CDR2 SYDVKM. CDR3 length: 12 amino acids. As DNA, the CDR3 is TGTGCCAGCAACCGACAGCGCTACGAGCAGTACTTC. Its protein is CASNRQRYEQYF.

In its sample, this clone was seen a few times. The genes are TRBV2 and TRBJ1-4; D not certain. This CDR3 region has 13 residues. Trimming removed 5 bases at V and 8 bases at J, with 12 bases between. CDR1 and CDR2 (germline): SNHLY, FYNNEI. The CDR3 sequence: CASSRVLWEKLFF. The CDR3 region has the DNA TGTGCCAGCAGTCGGGTCCTGTGGGAAAAACTGTTTTTT.

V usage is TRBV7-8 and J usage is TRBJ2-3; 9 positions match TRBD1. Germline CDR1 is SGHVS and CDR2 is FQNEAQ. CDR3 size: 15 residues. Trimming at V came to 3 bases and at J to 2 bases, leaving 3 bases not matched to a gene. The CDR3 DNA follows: TGTGCCAGCAGCTTGAGGACAGGGGTCACAGATACGCAGTATTTT. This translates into CASSLRTGVTDTQYF.

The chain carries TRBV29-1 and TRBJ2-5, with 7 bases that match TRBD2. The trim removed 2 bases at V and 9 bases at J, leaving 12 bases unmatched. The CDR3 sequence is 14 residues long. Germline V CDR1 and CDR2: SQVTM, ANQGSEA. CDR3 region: CSVEPAGSQFSQYF. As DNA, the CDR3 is TGCAGCGTTGAACCAGCGGGGAGCCAATTTTCCCAGTACTTC.

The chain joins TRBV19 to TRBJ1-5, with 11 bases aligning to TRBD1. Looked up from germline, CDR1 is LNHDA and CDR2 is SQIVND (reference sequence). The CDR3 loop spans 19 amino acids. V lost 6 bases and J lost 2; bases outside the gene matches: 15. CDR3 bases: TGTGCCAGTAGCACGATGACCTGGGACAGGGGGAAGGGCAATCAGCCCCAGCATTTT. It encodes CASSTMTWDRGKGNQPQHF.

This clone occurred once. The CDR3 loop is CASSLQGIGNTEAFF. The CDR3 bases are TGTGCCAGCAGCTTACAGGGGATTGGGAACACTGAAGCTTTCTTT. The chain is built from TRBV7-2 and TRBJ1-1; D may be TRBD1 (6 bases). The CDR3 contains 15 residues. The V end lost 2 bases, the J end lost 1 base, and 11 bases lay between the germline ends. The germline V gene has CDR1 SGHTA and CDR2 FQGNSA.

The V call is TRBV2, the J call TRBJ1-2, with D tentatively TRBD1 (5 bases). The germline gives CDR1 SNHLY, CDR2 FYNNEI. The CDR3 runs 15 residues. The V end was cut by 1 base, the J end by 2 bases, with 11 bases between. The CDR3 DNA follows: TGTGCCAGCAGTGAAGTATGGGGCGCGAACTATGGCTACACCTTC. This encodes CASSEVWGANYGYTF.

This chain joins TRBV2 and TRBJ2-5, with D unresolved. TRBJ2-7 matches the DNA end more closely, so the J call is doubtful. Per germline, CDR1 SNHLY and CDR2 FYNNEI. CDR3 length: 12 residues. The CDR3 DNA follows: TGTGCCAGCAGACGCCAATCCTACGAGCAGTACTTC. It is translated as CASRRQSYEQYF.

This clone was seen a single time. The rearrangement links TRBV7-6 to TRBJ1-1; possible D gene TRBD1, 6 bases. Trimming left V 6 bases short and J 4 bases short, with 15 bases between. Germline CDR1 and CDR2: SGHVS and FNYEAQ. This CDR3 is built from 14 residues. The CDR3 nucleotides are TGTGCCAGCAGTCGAACAGGGCCGGCCACTGAAGCTTTCTTT. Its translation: CASSRTGPATEAFF.